Given below is one T cell receptor (beta chain) in context. Its specificity is not known. TCRdb's table, derived via immunoSEQ multiplex PCR, lists solely in-frame clones and lacks some. The sample shows over 100,000 clones, over 80% of them seen only once. With 5 bases clipped from V and 3 bases from J, the junction kept 7 bases outside the gene matches. The CDR3 runs to 16 residues. From germline, CDR1 is SGHTA and CDR2 FQGNSA. This sample was included in a study of T cell responses to AZD1222 COVID-19 vaccine. Turning to the study itself: Timing groups of about 4 and about 12 weeks for second doses were pooled. Notes on the study in general: No repertoire was sampled before or during the peak T cell response, only after it. Among spike-specific TCRs, nearly half reportedly target unmutated variant regions. Spike-specific TCR repertoires showed rising breadth and depth after two AZD1222 doses.

The TCR was taken from an adult in good health. The chain recombines TRBV7-2 with TRBJ2-1, with 10 positions matching TRBD2. Sequencing used peripheral blood, obtained on day 0 of AZD1222 vaccination. CDR3 residues: CASSPQWTSGYNEQFF. DNA for the CDR3: TGTGCCAGCAGCCCTCAGTGGACTAGCGGCTACAATGAGCAGTTCTTC.